This TCR beta chain is drawn from a study of blood T cells in healthy people across ages. PCR was performed a second time for about 7 to 12 cycles using a sample-barcoded 5' primer and a J-beta primer mix. TCRdb used MiXCR to reprocess the 5' RACE reads, holding one entry per CDR3 protein. The sample lists over 1.5 million distinct CDR3 sequences; around half were seen once. The sample consisted of blood. The TCR was taken from a woman aged 40-49 years in good health.

The CDR3 here is CASSQGLAGGGIQADTQYF. The DNA of the CDR3 is TGCGCCAGCAGCCAAGGACTAGCGGGGGGCGGGATTCAGGCAGATACGCAGTATTTT. The chain uses TRBV4-3 and TRBJ2-3, with 13 positions matching TRBD2. Trimming at V came to 1 base and at J to 4 bases, leaving 11 bases not matched to a gene. Germline CDR1 is LGHNA and CDR2 is YSLEER. The CDR3 extends over 19 amino acids.